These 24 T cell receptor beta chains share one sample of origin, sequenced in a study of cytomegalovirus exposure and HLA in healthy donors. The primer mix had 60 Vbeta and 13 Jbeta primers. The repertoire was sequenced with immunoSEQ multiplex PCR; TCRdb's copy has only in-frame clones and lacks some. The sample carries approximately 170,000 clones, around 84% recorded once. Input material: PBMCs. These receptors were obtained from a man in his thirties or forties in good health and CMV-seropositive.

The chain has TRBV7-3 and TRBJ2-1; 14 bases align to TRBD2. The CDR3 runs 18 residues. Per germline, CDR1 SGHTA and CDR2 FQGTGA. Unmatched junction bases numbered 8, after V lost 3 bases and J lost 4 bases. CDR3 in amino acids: CASSLGLAGDRRYNEQFF. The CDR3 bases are TGTGCCAGCAGCTTGGGACTAGCGGGAGATAGGCGGTACAATGAGCAGTTCTTC.

The CDR3 loop is CASSSNEGEIGDEQYF. DNA for the CDR3: TGTGCCAGCAGCTCCAATGAGGGGGAGATCGGGGACGAGCAGTACTTC. The chain links TRBV28 to TRBJ2-7, with D perhaps matching TRBD1 (6 bases). With 6 bases removed from V and 5 bases from J, the gap between germline ends came to 23 bases. This CDR3 contains 16 residues. The germline gives CDR1 MDHEN, CDR2 SYDVKM. Looking up the rest from reference TRBV28 and TRBJ2-7 gives the full variable domain: DVKVTQSSRYLVKRTGEKVFLECVQDMDHENMFWYRQDPGLGLRLIYFSYDVKMKEKGDIPEGYSVSREKKERFSLILESASTNQTSMYLCASSSNEGEIGDEQYFGPGTRLTVT.

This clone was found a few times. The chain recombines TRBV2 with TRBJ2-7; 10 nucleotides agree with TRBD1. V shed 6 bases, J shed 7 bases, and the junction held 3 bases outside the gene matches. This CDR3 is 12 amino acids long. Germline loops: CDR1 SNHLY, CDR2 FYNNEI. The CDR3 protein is CASRGTGEEQYV. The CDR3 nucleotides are TGTGCCAGCAGGGGGACAGGGGAAGAGCAGTACGTC.

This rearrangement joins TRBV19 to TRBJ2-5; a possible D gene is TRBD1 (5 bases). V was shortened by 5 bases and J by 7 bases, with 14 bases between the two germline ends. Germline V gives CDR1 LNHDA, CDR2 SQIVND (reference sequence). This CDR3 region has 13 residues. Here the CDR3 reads CASSVDSPLTQYF. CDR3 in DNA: TGTGCCAGTAGTGTCGACAGCCCTTTGACCCAGTACTTC.

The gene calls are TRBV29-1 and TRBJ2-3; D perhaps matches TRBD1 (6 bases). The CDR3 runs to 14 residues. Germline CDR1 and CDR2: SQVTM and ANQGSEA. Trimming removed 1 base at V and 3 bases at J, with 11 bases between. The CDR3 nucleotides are TGCAGCGTTGAAGGTCTGACAGGTACAGATACGCAGTATTTT. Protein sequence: CSVEGLTGTDTQYF.

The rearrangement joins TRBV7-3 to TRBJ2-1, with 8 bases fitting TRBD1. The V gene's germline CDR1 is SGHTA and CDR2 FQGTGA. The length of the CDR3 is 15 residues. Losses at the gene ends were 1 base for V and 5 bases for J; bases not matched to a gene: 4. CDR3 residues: CASSLMRTGNNEQFF. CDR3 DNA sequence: TGTGCCAGCAGCTTAATGCGGACAGGGAACAATGAGCAGTTCTTC.

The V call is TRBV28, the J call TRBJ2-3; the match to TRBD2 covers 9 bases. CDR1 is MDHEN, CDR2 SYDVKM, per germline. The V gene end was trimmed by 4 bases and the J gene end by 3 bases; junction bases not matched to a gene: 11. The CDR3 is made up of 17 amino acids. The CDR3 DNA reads TGTGCCAGCAGTTCAAAGGCGGGAGGGCCGGGTACAGATACGCAGTATTTT. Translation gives CASSSKAGGPGTDTQYF.

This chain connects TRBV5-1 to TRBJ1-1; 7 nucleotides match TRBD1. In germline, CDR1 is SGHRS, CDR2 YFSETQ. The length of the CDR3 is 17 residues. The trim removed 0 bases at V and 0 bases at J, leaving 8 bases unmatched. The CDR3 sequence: CASSLDLGQLVNTEAFF. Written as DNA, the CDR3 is TGCGCCAGCAGCTTGGACTTGGGACAGCTAGTGAACACTGAAGCTTTCTTT.

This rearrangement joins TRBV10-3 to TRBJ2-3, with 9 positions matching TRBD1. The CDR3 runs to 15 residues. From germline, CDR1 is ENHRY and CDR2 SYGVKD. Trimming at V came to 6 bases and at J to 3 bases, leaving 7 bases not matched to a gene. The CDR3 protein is CAISRGQGRTDTQYF. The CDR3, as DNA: TGTGCCATCAGCCGAGGACAGGGGAGAACAGATACGCAGTATTTT.

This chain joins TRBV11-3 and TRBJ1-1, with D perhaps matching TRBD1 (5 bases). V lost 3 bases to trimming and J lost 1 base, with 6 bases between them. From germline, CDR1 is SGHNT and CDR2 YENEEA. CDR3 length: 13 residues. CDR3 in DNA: TGTGCCAGCAGCTTCAGGGAGAACACTGAAGCTTTCTTT. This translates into CASSFRENTEAFF.

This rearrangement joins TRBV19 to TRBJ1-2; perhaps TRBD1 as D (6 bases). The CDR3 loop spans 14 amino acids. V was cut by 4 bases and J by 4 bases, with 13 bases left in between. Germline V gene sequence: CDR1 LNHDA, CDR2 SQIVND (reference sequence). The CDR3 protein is CASSNAGVPYGYTF. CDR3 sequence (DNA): TGTGCCAGTAGTAACGCAGGGGTCCCCTATGGCTACACCTTC.

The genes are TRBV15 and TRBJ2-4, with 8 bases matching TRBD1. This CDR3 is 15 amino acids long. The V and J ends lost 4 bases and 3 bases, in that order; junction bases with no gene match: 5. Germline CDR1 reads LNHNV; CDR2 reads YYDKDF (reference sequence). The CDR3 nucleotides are TGTGCCACCAGCACCCTGGACAGGGACAAAAACATTCAGTACTTC. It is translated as CATSTLDRDKNIQYF.

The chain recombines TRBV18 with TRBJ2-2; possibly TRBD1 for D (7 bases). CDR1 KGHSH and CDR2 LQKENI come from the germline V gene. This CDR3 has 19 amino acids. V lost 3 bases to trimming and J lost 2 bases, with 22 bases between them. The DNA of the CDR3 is TGTGCCAGCTCACCGGAGGGGACCATGATAGGGGGCAACACCGGGGAGCTGTTTTTT. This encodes CASSPEGTMIGGNTGELFF.

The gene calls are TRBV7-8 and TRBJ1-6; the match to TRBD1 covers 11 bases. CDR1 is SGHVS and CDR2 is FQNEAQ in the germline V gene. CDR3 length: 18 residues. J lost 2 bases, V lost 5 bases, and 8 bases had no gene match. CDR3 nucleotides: TGTGCCAGCAGCGCCCGGGACAGGGGGTACGCCTATAATTCACCCCTCCACTTT. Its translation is CASSARDRGYAYNSPLHF.

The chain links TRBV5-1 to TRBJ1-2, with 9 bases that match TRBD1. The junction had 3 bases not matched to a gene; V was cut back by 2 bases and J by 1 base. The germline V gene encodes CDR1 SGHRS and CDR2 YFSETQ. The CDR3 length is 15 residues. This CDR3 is CASSFLDRGNYGYTF. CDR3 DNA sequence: TGCGCCAGCAGCTTTTTGGACAGGGGTAACTATGGCTACACCTTC.

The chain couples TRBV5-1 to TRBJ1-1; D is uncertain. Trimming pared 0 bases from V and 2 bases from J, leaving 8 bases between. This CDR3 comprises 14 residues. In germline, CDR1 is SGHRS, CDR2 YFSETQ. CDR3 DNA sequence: TGCGCCAGCAGCTTGGATGCCAGAAACACTGAAGCTTTCTTT. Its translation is CASSLDARNTEAFF.

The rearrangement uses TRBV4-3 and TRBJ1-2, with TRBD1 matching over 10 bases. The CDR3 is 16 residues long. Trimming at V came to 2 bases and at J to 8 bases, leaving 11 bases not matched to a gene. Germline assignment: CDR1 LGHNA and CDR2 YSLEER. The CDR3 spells CASSQFRGQGNSGYTF. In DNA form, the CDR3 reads TGCGCCAGCAGCCAATTTCGGGGACAGGGGAACAGCGGCTACACCTTC.

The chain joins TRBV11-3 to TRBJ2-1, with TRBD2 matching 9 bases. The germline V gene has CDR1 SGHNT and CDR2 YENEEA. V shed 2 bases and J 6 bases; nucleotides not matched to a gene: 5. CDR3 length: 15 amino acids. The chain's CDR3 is CASSLRREGPNEQFF. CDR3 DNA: TGTGCCAGCAGCTTAAGGCGGGAGGGCCCCAATGAGCAGTTCTTC.

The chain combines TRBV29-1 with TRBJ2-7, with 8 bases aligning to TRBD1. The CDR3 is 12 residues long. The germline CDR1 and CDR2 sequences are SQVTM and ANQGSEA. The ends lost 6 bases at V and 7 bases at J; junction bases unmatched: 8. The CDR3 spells CSVGQGGGEQYF. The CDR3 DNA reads TGCAGCGTAGGACAGGGTGGAGGGGAGCAGTACTTC.

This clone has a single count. The CDR3 nucleotides read TGTGCCAGCAGCGTAGTCGGGACTATCTCCGGGGAGCTGTTTTTT. Residues: CASSVVGTISGELFF. The V gene is TRBV9, the J gene TRBJ2-2, with 7 bases that match TRBD2. The CDR3 is 15 amino acids. V lost 0 bases, J lost 6 bases, and 5 bases stayed unmatched. Germline loops: CDR1 SGDLS, CDR2 YYNGEE.

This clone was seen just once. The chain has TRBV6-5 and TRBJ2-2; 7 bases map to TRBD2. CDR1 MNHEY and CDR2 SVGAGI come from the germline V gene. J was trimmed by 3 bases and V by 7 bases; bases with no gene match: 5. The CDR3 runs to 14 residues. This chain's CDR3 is CASTPSGYTGELFF. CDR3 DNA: TGTGCCAGCACCCCTAGCGGATACACCGGGGAGCTGTTTTTT.

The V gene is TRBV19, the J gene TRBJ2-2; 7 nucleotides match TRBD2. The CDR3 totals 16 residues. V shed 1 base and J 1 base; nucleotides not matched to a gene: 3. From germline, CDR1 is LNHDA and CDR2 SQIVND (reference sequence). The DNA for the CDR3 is TGTGCCAGTAGTATAGTTGGGGGGGGGAACACCGGGGAGCTGTTTTTT. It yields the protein CASSIVGGGNTGELFF.

The CDR3 DNA reads TGTGCCAGCAGTTTGTGGGGGGACGGCTATGGCTACACCTTC. Amino acid sequence: CASSLWGDGYGYTF. J is TRBJ1-2 and V is TRBV27, with a possible D match to TRBD1 (5 bases). CDR1 is MNHEY, CDR2 SMNVEV, per germline (reference sequence). CDR3 length equals 14 residues. Trimming cost V 3 bases and J 4 bases, with 12 bases left between them.

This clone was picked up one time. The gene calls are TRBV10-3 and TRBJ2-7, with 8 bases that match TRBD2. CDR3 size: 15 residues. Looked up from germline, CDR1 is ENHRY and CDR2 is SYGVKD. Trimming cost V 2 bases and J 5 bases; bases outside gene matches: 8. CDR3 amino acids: CAISEGEAGGHEQYF. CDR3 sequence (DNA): TGTGCCATCAGTGAGGGTGAGGCGGGAGGCCACGAGCAGTACTTC.